Below are 19 T cell receptor beta chains sequenced from a single sample in a study of low-dose radiotherapy and immunotherapy resistance in tumors. Over roughly 19 PCR cycles, TCRs were amplified from a constant-region primer and V-primer adapter. Using its own MiXCR run on the reads, TCRdb lists one record per CDR3 protein. The table includes roughly 50,000 distinct CDR3 sequences, around 33% detected once. The time point was: after trial treatment. Specified treatment: LDRT plus nivolumab, ipilimumab, low-dose cyclophosphamide and aspirin (RACIN trial). The material sequenced was PBMCs, taken after low-dose radiotherapy plus immunotherapy. These receptors all stem from a male donor with rectosigmoid adenocarcinoma.

The chain employs TRBV13 and TRBJ2-2; D is perhaps TRBD1 (5 bases). This CDR3 has 14 residues. Trimming removed 6 bases at V and 0 bases at J, with 8 bases between. Germline CDR1 PRHDT, CDR2 FYEKMQ (reference sequence). In DNA form, the CDR3 reads TGTGCCAGCAGGGGGCTTACGAACACCGGGGAGCTGTTTTTT. Translated, it gives CASRGLTNTGELFF.

This clonotype came up many times. The chain employs TRBV4-3 and TRBJ2-5; a possible D gene is TRBD1 (6 bases). In germline, CDR1 is LGHNA, CDR2 YSLEER. V gave up 0 bases and J gave up 1 base, with 15 bases separating them. The CDR3 contains 17 residues. CDR3 coding DNA: TGCGCCAGCAGCCAAGACGGGACACAAACTTTCCAAGAGACCCAGTACTTC. Translation gives CASSQDGTQTFQETQYF.

In its sample, this clonotype was seen many times. The V gene is TRBV7-9, the J gene TRBJ1-4; D is ambiguous. Germline V lookup: CDR1 SEHNR, CDR2 FQNEAQ (reference sequence). The CDR3 runs 14 residues. Deletions cut 0 bases from V and 6 bases from J, with 8 bases between. The CDR3 here is CASSLAGTDEKLFF. CDR3 DNA: TGTGCCAGCAGCTTAGCCGGTACGGATGAAAAACTGTTTTTT.

The V gene is TRBV11-2, the J gene TRBJ2-7, with 9 positions matching TRBD2. V shed 1 base, J shed 5 bases, and the junction held 6 bases outside the gene matches. The CDR3 is 15 amino acids. Germline lookup yields CDR1 SGHAT and CDR2 FQNNGV. The CDR3 sequence is CASSLASGRQHEQYF. The CDR3 nucleotides read TGTGCCAGCAGCTTAGCGAGCGGGAGGCAACACGAGCAGTACTTC.

This clonotype is termed medium-sized. The chain has TRBV28 and TRBJ1-1; D is perhaps TRBD1 (5 bases). Per the germline V gene, CDR1 is MDHEN and CDR2 is SYDVKM. Trimming removed 5 bases from V and 4 bases from J, with 17 bases in between. This CDR3 is 15 amino acids long. Written as DNA, the CDR3 is TGTGCCAGCAGTGGGCAAGGGGTAAGGGGCACTGAAGCTTTCTTT. Its protein product is CASSGQGVRGTEAFF.

This clonotype appeared many times. The chain joins TRBV20-1 to TRBJ1-6; 7 bases map to TRBD1. J lost 5 bases, V lost 6 bases, and 4 bases had no gene match. CDR3 size: 13 residues. Germline lookup yields CDR1 DFQATT and CDR2 SNEGSKA (reference sequence). The CDR3 region is CSAWGQNNSPLHF. CDR3 DNA sequence: TGCAGTGCGTGGGGACAGAATAATTCACCCCTCCACTTT.

The J gene is TRBJ2-5, the V gene TRBV5-4, with a tentative D call TRBD2 (6 bases). This CDR3 is built from 16 residues. Germline V gives CDR1 SGHNT, CDR2 YYREEE (reference sequence). Trimming left V 4 bases short and J 0 bases short, with 16 bases between. CDR3 nucleotides: TGTGCCAGCAGCCCTGGCCAGCGGGTAGACCAAGAGACCCAGTACTTC. It yields the protein CASSPGQRVDQETQYF. Complete variable domain (other parts from reference TRBV5-4 and TRBJ2-5): ETGVTQSPTHLIKTRGQQVTLRCSSQSGHNTVSWYQQALGQGPQFIFQYYREEENGRGNFPPRFSGLQFPNYSSELNVNALELDDSALYLCASSPGQRVDQETQYFGPGTRLLVL.

Concerning this clonotype itself: This is likely an artifact of a read error, given a far larger clone one base away. The CDR3 region is CASSYSYTAGTGEFNEQYF. CDR3 in DNA: TGTGCCAGCAGTTACAGCTACACAGCCGGGACAGGGGAATTTAATGAGCAGTACTTC. V usage is TRBV6-1 and J usage is TRBJ2-5; 10 bases are a match to TRBD1. CDR1 MNHNS and CDR2 SASEGT come from the germline V gene. J was trimmed by 11 bases and V by 5 bases; bases with no gene match: 26. This CDR3 comprises 19 residues.

This clonotype appeared once. J is TRBJ2-3 and V is TRBV27; 8 bases agree with TRBD1. There are 16 residues in the CDR3. CDR1 and CDR2 (germline): MNHEY, SMNVEV (reference sequence). J was trimmed by 5 bases and V by 0 bases; bases with no gene match: 7. The CDR3 coding sequence is TGTGCCAGCAGTTTATCTGGCCGGACAGGGAGAGATACGCAGTATTTT. Encoded protein: CASSLSGRTGRDTQYF.

The sample holds many counts of this clonotype. The J gene is TRBJ1-1, the V gene TRBV29-1, with a possible D match to TRBD1 (5 bases). Trimming removed 2 bases from V and 0 bases from J, with 10 bases in between. The CDR3 spans 14 residues. Germline lookup yields CDR1 SQVTM and CDR2 ANQGSEA. This CDR3 reads CSVERGWVNTEAFF. The CDR3 nucleotides are TGCAGCGTTGAAAGGGGATGGGTGAACACTGAAGCTTTCTTT.

The chain is built from TRBV7-2 and TRBJ2-3, with 12 positions matching TRBD2. V lost 4 bases and J lost 4; bases outside the gene matches: 3. Germline CDR1 reads SGHTA; CDR2 reads FQGNSA. The CDR3 is made up of 15 amino acids. The CDR3 sequence: CASSSSGGAADTQYF. The CDR3 DNA is TGTGCCAGCAGCTCTAGCGGGGGGGCGGCAGATACGCAGTATTTT.

This clonotype was detected ten times or more. This sequence joins TRBV7-2 and TRBJ2-1; no firm D call. This CDR3 is built from 13 residues. Trimming left V 10 bases short and J 0 bases short, with 10 bases between. Looked up from germline, CDR1 is SGHTA and CDR2 is FQGNSA. CDR3 sequence: CATGRSSYNEQFF. As DNA, the CDR3 is TGTGCCACCGGACGCTCCTCCTACAATGAGCAGTTCTTC.

This clonotype was observed at least ten times. The gene calls are TRBV4-3 and TRBJ2-7, with TRBD2 matching over 10 bases. Germline V lookup: CDR1 LGHNA, CDR2 YSLEER. The junction had 11 bases not matched to a gene; V was cut back by 0 bases and J by 3 bases. The CDR3 covers 18 residues. For the CDR3, the DNA is TGCGCCAGCAGCCAAGATTGGGGACTAGCGCTATCCCTCTACGAGCAGTACTTC. Amino acid sequence: CASSQDWGLALSLYEQYF.

The V gene is TRBV5-4, the J gene TRBJ2-7; 12 bases map to TRBD2. V gave up 4 bases and J gave up 1 base; unmatched junction bases: 9. The CDR3 is 17 amino acids. The germline CDR1 and CDR2 sequences are SGHNT and YYREEE (reference sequence). The chain's CDR3 is CASSPGGLAGRSYEQYF. The CDR3 DNA reads as TGTGCCAGCAGCCCCGGAGGACTAGCGGGGCGTTCCTACGAGCAGTACTTC.

This chain connects TRBV2 to TRBJ2-6; TRBD2 might be the D (5 bases). Trimming stripped 1 base from V and 4 bases from J, with 8 bases between. CDR1 SNHLY and CDR2 FYNNEI come from the germline V gene. CDR3 size: 15 residues. CDR3 DNA: TGTGCCAGCAGTGAAGAAGCGGCGGGGGCCAACGTCCTGACTTTC. Encoded protein: CASSEEAAGANVLTF.

This clonotype was counted ten times or more. The V gene is TRBV6-5, the J gene TRBJ2-6, with D perhaps matching TRBD1 (6 bases). The CDR3 contains 16 residues. Looked up from germline, CDR1 is MNHEY and CDR2 is SVGAGI. Trimming removed 2 bases from V and 0 bases from J, with 8 bases in between. The CDR3: CASSYGQSSGANVLTF. The CDR3 DNA is TGTGCCAGCAGTTACGGACAGAGCTCTGGGGCCAACGTCCTGACTTTC.

This clonotype was seen a few times. One end of the junction varies from germline; a read error may be responsible. The chain is built from TRBV28 and TRBJ1-5; 10 positions agree with TRBD1. The CDR3 has 13 amino acids. Germline loops: CDR1 MDHEN, CDR2 SYDVKM. The CDR3 spells CASSRFTGQGIYF. The CDR3 nucleotides read TGTGCCAGCAGTCGATTCACGGGACAGGGGATCTATTTT.

This clonotype occurred many times. The chain carries TRBV28 and TRBJ1-4; D perhaps matches TRBD1 (6 bases). V was cut by 2 bases and J by 7 bases, with 14 bases left in between. CDR1 is MDHEN, CDR2 SYDVKM, per germline. The CDR3 contains 15 residues. CDR3 region: CASSLGGAVFEKLFF. The CDR3 DNA follows: TGTGCCAGCAGTTTAGGGGGGGCCGTCTTTGAAAAACTGTTTTTT.

This clonotype was seen repeatedly, ten times or more. The V gene is TRBV4-2, the J gene TRBJ1-1; 7 bases are shared with TRBD1. The CDR3 has 15 amino acids. The V gene end was trimmed by 1 base and the J gene end by 1 base; junction bases not matched to a gene: 3. Germline CDR1 LGHNA, CDR2 YNFKEQ. The CDR3 protein is CASSQAGTENTEAFF. The CDR3 nucleotides are TGTGCCAGCAGCCAAGCCGGGACAGAGAACACTGAAGCTTTCTTT.